This paragraph covers one T cell receptor beta chain sequence. Its cognate antigen has yet to be identified. No much larger clonotype is one base removed from it; base qualities were not supplied. The entry originates in a study of T cell repertoires in cytomegalovirus infection (dated by TCRdb to the late 2010s). As for the study more broadly: Donor HLA type was relevant to the analysis, as public TCR beta signatures indicated carriage of CMV infection together with the matching HLA type.

Looking up the germline V gene (reference sequence) yields CDR1 PRHDT and CDR2 FYEKMQ. V has 5 bases trimmed and J has 5 bases trimmed; junction bases matching no gene number 7. The CDR3 sequence holds 14 residues, the cysteine and phenylalanine included. The DNA shown is the 42-base CDR3, in frame from base 1. Overall study results and their limits: In both this cohort and an independent cohort of 352 donors, the cumulative frequency of public TCR beta family members distinguished carriers of CMV infection plus the relevant HLA type. The ex vivo response was dominated by HLA-C-restricted CMV-specific TCR beta clonotypes, which also provided the single most frequent clonotype in two of eight donors.

This sample was sequenced with an Illumina HiSeq 1500. TCRdb ran its own pipeline on the public reads, namely fastp trimming at Q25 and MiXCR clone calling, and kept in-frame beta chains. When rows share a CDR3 protein, they turn into one entry using the most common DNA and genes. Across this sample there are some 180,000 distinct CDR3 sequences, with 17% seen only once. Jointly, the top ten make up roughly a quarter of the sample. The source material was CD8+ T cells from PBMCs. The receptor comes from a human donor in good health (CMV status not recorded). Some clones in this sample may be carry-over from other donors' samples. The V and J segments used are TRBV13 and TRBJ2-7, with 9 central nucleotides matching TRBD1. For the CDR3, the sequence is CASSARTGAHEQYF. At the DNA level, the sequence is TGTGCCAGCAGCGCCCGGACAGGGGCCCACGAGCAGTACTTC.